These 23 T cell receptor beta chains were sequenced from one sample in a study of regulatory T cells in long-lasting Graves disease. The time point: newly diagnosed GD, antithyroid drugs for less than 3 months. PBMC RNA served as the TCR library source. Relying on iRepertoire HTBI primers and Arm-PCR of CDR3 regions, the team built TCR beta libraries. Via MiXCR, TCRdb re-called the multiplex PCR reads, giving one row per CDR3 protein. The sample carries roughly 380,000 distinct CDR3 sequences, roughly a sixth recorded once. The input for sequencing was peripheral blood mononuclear cells (PBMCs), taken at new diagnosis, from a patient treated with antithyroid drugs. These receptors all stem from a female donor with Graves disease.

The rearrangement joins TRBV11-2 to TRBJ2-5; no clear D. The germline CDR1 and CDR2 sequences are SGHAT and FQNNGV. The CDR3 has 16 residues. The ends were cut back, 1 base at V and 2 bases at J, with 14 bases in the middle. In DNA form, the CDR3 reads TGTGCCAGCAGCTTAGTTTTCGGTAGTTTACAAGAGACCCAGTACTTC. Translating it yields CASSLVFGSLQETQYF.

This clonotype was counted ten times or more. The V gene is TRBV7-9, the J gene TRBJ2-3; D is ambiguous. V was clipped by 10 bases and J by 2 bases, with 16 bases between them. Germline lookup yields CDR1 SEHNR and CDR2 FQNEAQ (reference sequence). The CDR3 extends over 14 amino acids. The CDR3 reads CATPVRASTDTQYF. DNA of the CDR3: TGTGCCACCCCGGTCCGGGCGTCCACAGATACGCAGTATTTT.

This clonotype was counted many times. This chain connects TRBV20-1 to TRBJ2-3, with D perhaps matching TRBD1 or TRBD2 (5 bases each). Germline V lookup: CDR1 DFQATT, CDR2 SNEGSKA (reference sequence). The CDR3 spans 17 residues. V lost 0 bases to trimming and J lost 2 bases, with 18 bases between them. The CDR3 loop reads CSARDLRHPGPTDTQYF. CDR3 in DNA: TGCAGTGCTAGAGACTTGCGACACCCGGGACCCACAGATACGCAGTATTTT.

The sample holds many counts of this clonotype. The rearrangement links TRBV20-1 to TRBJ2-7, with D unresolved. Germline V gene sequence: CDR1 DFQATT, CDR2 SNEGSKA (reference sequence). The CDR3 totals 15 residues. Trimming stripped 0 bases from V and 2 bases from J, with 14 bases between. The CDR3 here is CSARDHNSLAYEQYF. CDR3 coding DNA: TGCAGTGCTAGAGATCATAACTCCCTAGCCTACGAGCAGTACTTC.

For this clonotype: A much more abundant neighbour one base away suggests this may be a read error. This rearrangement joins TRBV27 to TRBJ2-7, with no clear D. This CDR3 has 14 residues. CDR1 is MNHEY, CDR2 SMNVEV, per germline (reference sequence). Trimming shortened V by 2 bases and J by 7 bases, and 15 bases separated the two germline ends. CDR3 in DNA: TGTGCCAGCAGTTTAGGCGGAACCTACAATGAGCAGTACTTC. It yields the protein CASSLGGTYNEQYF.

There are a few counts of this clonotype. The V and J genes are TRBV24-1 and TRBJ2-1, with 11 bases fitting TRBD2. This CDR3 has 17 residues. In germline, CDR1 is KGHDR, CDR2 SFDVKD. V was clipped by 5 bases and J by 5 bases; unmatched bases: 10. CDR3 coding DNA: TGTGCCACCAGTGGCTTAGCGGGAGGGTTTCCTGACAATGAGCAGTTCTTC. Residues: CATSGLAGGFPDNEQFF.

This clonotype was picked up many times. The V and J genes are TRBV7-2 and TRBJ1-2, with a possible D match to TRBD1 (5 bases). This CDR3 is 14 amino acids long. Germline V lookup: CDR1 SGHTA, CDR2 FQGNSA. The V end lost 5 bases, the J end lost 6 bases, and 16 bases lay between the germline ends. The CDR3 DNA is TGTGCCAGCAGCCCTTTCGTGGGGCCGGATGGCTACACCTTC. The encoded protein is CASSPFVGPDGYTF.

The rearrangement joins TRBV24-1 to TRBJ1-5; no clear D gene. Germline CDR1 is KGHDR and CDR2 is SFDVKD. CDR3 length equals 15 residues. Trimming cost V 8 bases and J 2 bases, with 15 bases left between them. The CDR3 sequence: CATTRNLRGNQPQHF. CDR3 DNA: TGTGCCACCACCCGGAATTTAAGGGGCAATCAGCCCCAGCATTTT.

This clonotype has ten or more counts. This chain connects TRBV4-2 to TRBJ1-2; no clear D gene. The V end was cut by 0 bases, the J end by 4 bases, with 12 bases between. Germline V CDR1 and CDR2: LGHNA, YNFKEQ. The CDR3 is 15 amino acids. The CDR3 DNA sequence: TGTGCCAGCAGCCAAGAGTTGGCGGCCCGCTATGGCTACACCTTC. It translates to CASSQELAARYGYTF.

The genes are TRBV6-1 and TRBJ2-1, with D perhaps TRBD1 or TRBD2 (5 bases each). Deletions cut 7 bases from V and 8 bases from J, with 21 bases between. Germline V gene data show CDR1 as MNHNS and CDR2 as SASEGT. The CDR3 totals 15 residues. CDR3 DNA sequence: TGTGCCAGCACACTCCAGGGAGTTGCGGGTCATGAGCAGTTCTTC. Translating gives CASTLQGVAGHEQFF.

This clonotype was detected many times. The J gene is TRBJ1-3, the V gene TRBV3-1, with TRBD1 matching over 8 bases. This CDR3 is 16 amino acids long. J was trimmed by 3 bases and V by 4 bases; bases with no gene match: 8. In germline, CDR1 is LGHDT, CDR2 YNNKEL (reference sequence). CDR3 sequence (DNA): TGTGCCAGCAGCCCGGACAGGGTTCAGAGTGGAAACACCATATATTTT. It yields the protein CASSPDRVQSGNTIYF.

This clonotype has ten or more counts. V gene TRBV2 combines with J gene TRBJ2-1; TRBD2 matches 8 bases. Germline V gene lookup returns CDR1 SNHLY and CDR2 FYNNEI. This CDR3 comprises 14 residues. After removal of 6 bases from V and 7 bases from J, the junction contained 8 bases not matched to a gene. CDR3 sequence: CASRGLVAENEQFF. The CDR3 nucleotides are TGTGCCAGCAGGGGACTAGTTGCCGAAAATGAGCAGTTCTTC.

As for this clonotype: A much larger clone lies a single base off, so this may be a read error. In nucleotides, the CDR3 is TGTGCCAGCAGTTTATCGAAAGGGGGAGAGCAGTTCTTC. It translates to CASSLSKGGEQFF. The V gene is TRBV27, the J gene TRBJ2-1, with D perhaps TRBD1 (6 bases). The CDR3 is 13 residues long. Germline CDR1 MNHEY, CDR2 SMNVEV (reference sequence). The germline V and J ends were trimmed by 0 bases and 10 bases, with 10 bases remaining between them.

This clonotype has ten or more counts. The chain combines TRBV10-2 with TRBJ1-3, with D unresolved. Germline V gene data show CDR1 as WSHSY and CDR2 as SAAADI. Trimming removed 0 bases from V and 2 bases from J, with 2 bases in between. This CDR3 spans 13 amino acids. The CDR3 DNA is TGCGCCAGCAGTGAGTCTGCTGGAAACACCATATATTTT. It yields the protein CASSESAGNTIYF.

V gene TRBV20-1 combines with J gene TRBJ1-2; TRBD1 matches 7 bases. The CDR3 extends over 14 amino acids. The germline gives CDR1 DFQATT, CDR2 SNEGSKA (reference sequence). With 6 bases clipped from V and 4 bases from J, the junction kept 11 bases outside the gene matches. The CDR3 spells CSAGHSRGTYGYTF. Here the CDR3 DNA reads TGCAGTGCGGGACATTCCAGGGGGACCTATGGCTACACCTTC.

This clonotype has at least ten counts. V usage is TRBV12-3 or TRBV12-4 and J usage is TRBJ2-7; D is uncertain. The ends were cut back, 6 bases at V and 0 bases at J, with 15 bases in the middle. The CDR3 spans 15 residues. CDR3 nucleotide sequence: TGTGCCAGCAGCCGCGACGCCTCAAGCTCCTACGAGCAGTACTTC. Translation gives CASSRDASSSYEQYF.

In its sample, this clonotype was seen many times. The chain uses TRBV9 and TRBJ1-2; the match to TRBD1 covers 8 bases. V lost 8 bases to trimming and J lost 5 bases; unmatched junction nucleotides: 20. This CDR3 is 17 amino acids long. CDR1 and CDR2 from the germline V gene are SGDLS and YYNGEE. As DNA, the CDR3 is TGTGCCAGTAATACAGGGGTCTTTGGACAGGGAATTTATGGCTACACCTTC. The encoded protein is CASNTGVFGQGIYGYTF. The whole variable domain, filled in from reference TRBV9 and TRBJ1-2, reads DSGVTQTPKHLITATGQRVTLRCSPRSGDLSVYWYQQSLDQGLQFLIQYYNGEERAKGNILERFSAQQFPDLHSELNLSSLELGDSALYFCASNTGVFGQGIYGYTFGSGTRLTVV.

This clonotype has at least ten counts. J is TRBJ1-4 and V is TRBV7-2; tentative D call: TRBD1 (5 bases). Germline CDR1 is SGHTA and CDR2 is FQGNSA. Trimming took 4 bases from V and 8 from J, leaving 11 bases between them. This CDR3 has 13 residues. Here the CDR3 DNA reads TGTGCCAGCAGCTCCGGACAAGCCGAAAAACTGTTTTTT. This encodes CASSSGQAEKLFF.

This clonotype was detected only a few times. This chain connects TRBV19 to TRBJ1-4, with a weak D call TRBD1 (6 bases). CDR1 and CDR2 (germline): LNHDA, SQIVND (reference sequence). Trimming left V 3 bases short and J 8 bases short, with 16 bases between. The CDR3 runs to 15 residues. CDR3: CASSIGGRGEEKLFF. For the CDR3, the DNA is TGTGCCAGTAGTATCGGGGGCAGGGGTGAAGAAAAACTGTTTTTT.

This sequence joins TRBV24-1 and TRBJ1-1; no firm D call. Germline V gives CDR1 KGHDR, CDR2 SFDVKD. Trimming took off 3 bases at V and 5 bases at J, with 6 bases between the two ends. This CDR3 has 12 residues. CDR3 DNA sequence: TGTGCCACCAGTGATATGGGGACTGAAGCTTTCTTT. It codes for CATSDMGTEAFF.

This clonotype has ten or more counts. The genes are TRBV9 and TRBJ2-5; maybe TRBD2 (5 bases). Germline assignment: CDR1 SGDLS and CDR2 YYNGEE. This CDR3 spans 15 amino acids. The V end lost 0 bases, the J end lost 2 bases, and 11 bases lay between the germline ends. As DNA, the CDR3 is TGTGCCAGCAGCGTAGACGGGATACCTCAAGAGACCCAGTACTTC. This gives the protein CASSVDGIPQETQYF.

This chain links TRBV3-1 with TRBJ1-6; D ambiguous. The germline V gene has CDR1 LGHDT and CDR2 YNNKEL (reference sequence). Trimming shortened V by 3 bases and J by 0 bases, and 3 bases separated the two germline ends. The CDR3 has 14 amino acids. Here the CDR3 DNA reads TGTGCCAGCAGCCAGAGCTCCTATAATTCACCCCTCCACTTT. Amino acid sequence: CASSQSSYNSPLHF.

In this sample, this clonotype turned up many times. The rearrangement links TRBV28 to TRBJ2-3; 7 nucleotides match TRBD2. The CDR3 is made up of 15 amino acids. Germline values: CDR1 MDHEN, CDR2 SYDVKM. V was pared by 5 bases and J by 2 bases, with 7 bases of the junction left unmatched. The CDR3 loop is CASSESGDNTDTQYF. CDR3 in DNA: TGTGCCAGCAGTGAGAGCGGGGATAACACAGATACGCAGTATTTT.